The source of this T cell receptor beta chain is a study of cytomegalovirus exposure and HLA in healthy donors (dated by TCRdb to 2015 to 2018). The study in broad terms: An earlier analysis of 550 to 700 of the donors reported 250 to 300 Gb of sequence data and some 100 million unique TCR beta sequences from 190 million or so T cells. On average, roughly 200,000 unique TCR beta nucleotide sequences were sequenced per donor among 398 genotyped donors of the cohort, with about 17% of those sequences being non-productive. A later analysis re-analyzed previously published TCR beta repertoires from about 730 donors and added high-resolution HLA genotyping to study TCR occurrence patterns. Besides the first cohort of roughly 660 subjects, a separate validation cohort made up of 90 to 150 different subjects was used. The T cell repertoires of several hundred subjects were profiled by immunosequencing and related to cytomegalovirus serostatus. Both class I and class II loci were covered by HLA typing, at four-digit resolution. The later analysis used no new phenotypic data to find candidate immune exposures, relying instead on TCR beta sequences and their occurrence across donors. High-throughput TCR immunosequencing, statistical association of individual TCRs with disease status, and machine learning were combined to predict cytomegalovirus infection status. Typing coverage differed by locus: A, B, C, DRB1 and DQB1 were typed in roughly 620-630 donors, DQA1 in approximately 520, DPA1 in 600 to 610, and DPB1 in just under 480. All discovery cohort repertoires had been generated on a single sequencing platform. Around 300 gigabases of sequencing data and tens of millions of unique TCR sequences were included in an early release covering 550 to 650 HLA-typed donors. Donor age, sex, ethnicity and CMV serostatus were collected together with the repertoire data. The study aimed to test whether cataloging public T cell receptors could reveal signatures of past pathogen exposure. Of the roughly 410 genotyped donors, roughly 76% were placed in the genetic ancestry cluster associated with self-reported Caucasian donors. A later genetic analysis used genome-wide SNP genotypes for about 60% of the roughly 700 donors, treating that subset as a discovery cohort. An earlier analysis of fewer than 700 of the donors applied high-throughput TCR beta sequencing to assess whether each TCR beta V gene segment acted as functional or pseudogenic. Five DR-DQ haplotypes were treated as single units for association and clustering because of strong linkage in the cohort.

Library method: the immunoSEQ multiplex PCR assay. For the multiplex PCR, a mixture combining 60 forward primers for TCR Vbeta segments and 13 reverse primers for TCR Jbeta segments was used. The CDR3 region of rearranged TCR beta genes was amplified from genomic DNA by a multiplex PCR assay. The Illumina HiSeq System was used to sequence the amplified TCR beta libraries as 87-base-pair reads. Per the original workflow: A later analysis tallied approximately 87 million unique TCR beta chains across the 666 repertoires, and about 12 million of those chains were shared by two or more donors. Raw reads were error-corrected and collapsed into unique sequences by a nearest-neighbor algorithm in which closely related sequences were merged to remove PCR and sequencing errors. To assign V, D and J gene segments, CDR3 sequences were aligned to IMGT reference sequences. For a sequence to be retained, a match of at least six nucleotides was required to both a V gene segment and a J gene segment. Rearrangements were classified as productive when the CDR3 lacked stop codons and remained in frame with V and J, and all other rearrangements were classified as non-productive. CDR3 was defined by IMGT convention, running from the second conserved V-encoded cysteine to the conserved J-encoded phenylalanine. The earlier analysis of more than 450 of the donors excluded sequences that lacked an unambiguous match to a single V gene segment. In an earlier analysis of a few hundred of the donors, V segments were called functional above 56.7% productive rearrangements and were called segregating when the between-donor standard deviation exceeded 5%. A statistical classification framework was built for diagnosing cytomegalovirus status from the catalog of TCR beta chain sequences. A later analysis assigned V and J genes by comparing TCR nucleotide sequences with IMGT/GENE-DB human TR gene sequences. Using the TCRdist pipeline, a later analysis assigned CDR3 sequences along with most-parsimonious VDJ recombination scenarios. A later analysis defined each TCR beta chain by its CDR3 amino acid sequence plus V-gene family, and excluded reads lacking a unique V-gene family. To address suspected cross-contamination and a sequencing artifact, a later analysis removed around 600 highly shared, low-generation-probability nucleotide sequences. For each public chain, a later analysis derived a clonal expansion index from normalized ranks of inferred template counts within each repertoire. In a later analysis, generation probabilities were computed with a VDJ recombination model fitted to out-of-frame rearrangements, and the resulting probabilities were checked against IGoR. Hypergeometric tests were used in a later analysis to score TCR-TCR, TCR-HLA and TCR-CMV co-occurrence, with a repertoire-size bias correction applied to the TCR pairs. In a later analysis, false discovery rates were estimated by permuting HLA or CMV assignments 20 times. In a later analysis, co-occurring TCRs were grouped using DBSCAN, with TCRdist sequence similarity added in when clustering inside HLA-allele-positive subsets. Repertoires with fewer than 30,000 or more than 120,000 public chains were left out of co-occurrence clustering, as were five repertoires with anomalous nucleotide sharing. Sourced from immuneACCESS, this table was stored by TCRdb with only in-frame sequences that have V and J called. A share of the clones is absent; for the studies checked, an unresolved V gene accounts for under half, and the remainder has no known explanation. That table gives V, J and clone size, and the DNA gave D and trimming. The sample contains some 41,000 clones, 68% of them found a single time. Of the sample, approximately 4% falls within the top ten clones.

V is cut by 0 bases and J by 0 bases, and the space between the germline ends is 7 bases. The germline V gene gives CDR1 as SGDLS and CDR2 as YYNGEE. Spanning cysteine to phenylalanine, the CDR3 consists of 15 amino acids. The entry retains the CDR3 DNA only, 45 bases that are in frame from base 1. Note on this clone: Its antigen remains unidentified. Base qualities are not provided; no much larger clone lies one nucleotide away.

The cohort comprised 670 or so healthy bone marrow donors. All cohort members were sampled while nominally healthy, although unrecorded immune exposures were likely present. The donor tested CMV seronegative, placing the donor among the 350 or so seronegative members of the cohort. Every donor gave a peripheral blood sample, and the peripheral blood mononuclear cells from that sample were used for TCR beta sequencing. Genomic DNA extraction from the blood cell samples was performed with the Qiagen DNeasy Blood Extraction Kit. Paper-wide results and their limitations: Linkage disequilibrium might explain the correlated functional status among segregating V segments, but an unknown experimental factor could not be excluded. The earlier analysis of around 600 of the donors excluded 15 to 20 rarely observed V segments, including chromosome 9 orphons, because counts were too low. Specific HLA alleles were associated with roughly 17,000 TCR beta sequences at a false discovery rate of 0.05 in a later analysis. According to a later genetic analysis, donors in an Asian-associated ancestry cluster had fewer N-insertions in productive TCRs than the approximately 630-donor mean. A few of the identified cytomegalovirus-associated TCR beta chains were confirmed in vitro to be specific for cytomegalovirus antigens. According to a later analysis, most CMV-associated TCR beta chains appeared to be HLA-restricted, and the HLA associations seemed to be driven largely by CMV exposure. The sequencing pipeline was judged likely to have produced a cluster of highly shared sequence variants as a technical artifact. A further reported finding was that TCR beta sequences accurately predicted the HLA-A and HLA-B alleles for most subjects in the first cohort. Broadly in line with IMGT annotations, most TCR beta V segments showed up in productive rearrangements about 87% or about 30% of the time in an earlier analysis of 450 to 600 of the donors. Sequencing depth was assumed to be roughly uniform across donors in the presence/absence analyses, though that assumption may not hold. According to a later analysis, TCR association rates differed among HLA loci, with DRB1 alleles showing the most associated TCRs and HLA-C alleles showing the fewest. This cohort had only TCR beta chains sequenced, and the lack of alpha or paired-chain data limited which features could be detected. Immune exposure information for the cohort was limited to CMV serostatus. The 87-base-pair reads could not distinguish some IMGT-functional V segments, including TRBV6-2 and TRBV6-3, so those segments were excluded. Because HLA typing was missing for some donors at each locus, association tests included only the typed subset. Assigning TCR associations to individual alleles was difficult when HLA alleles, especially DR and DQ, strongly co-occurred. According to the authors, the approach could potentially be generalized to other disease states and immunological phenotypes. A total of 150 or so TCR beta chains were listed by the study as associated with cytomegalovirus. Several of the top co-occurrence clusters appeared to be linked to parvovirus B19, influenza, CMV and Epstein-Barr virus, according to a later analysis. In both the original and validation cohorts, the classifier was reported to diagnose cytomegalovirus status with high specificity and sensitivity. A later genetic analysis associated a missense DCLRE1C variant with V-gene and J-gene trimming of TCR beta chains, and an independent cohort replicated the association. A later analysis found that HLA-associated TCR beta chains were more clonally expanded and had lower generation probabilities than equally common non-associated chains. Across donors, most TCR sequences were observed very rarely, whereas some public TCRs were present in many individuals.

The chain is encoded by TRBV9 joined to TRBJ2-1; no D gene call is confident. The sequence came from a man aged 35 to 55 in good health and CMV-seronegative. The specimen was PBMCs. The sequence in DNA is TGTGCCAGCAGCGTAGGGTTCAGCTCCTACAATGAGCAGTTCTTC. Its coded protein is CASSVGFSSYNEQFF.